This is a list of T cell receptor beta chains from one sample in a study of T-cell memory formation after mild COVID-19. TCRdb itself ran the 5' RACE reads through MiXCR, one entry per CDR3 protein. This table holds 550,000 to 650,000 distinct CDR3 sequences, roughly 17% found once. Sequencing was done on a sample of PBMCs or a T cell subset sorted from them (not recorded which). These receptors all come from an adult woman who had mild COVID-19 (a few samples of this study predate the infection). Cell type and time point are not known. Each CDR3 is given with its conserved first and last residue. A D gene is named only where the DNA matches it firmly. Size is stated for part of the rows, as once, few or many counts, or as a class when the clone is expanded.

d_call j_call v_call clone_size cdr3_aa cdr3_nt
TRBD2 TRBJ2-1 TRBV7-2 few CASSPTLSGKKF TGTGCCAGCAGCCCCACCCTAAGCGGGAAAAAGTTC
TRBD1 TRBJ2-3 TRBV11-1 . CASSNPGQAPDTQYF TGTGCCAGCAGCAATCCGGGACAGGCGCCAGATACGCAGTATTTT
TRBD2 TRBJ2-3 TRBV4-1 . CASSRRLAGGPDTQYF TGCGCCAGCAGCCGACGACTAGCGGGAGGGCCGGATACGCAGTATTTT
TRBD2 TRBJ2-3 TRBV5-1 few CASSLRLASSTDTQYF TGCGCCAGCAGCTTGAGACTAGCCTCTAGCACAGATACGCAGTATTTT
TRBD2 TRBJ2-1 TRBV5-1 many CASSMTSGGYNEQFF TGCGCCAGCAGCATGACTAGCGGGGGTTACAATGAGCAGTTCTTC
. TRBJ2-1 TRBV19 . CASSMLAYNEQFF TGTGCCAGTAGTATGCTGGCATACAATGAGCAGTTCTTC
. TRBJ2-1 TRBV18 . CASSPSLTNEQFF TGTGCCAGCTCACCTAGCCTTACGAATGAGCAGTTCTTC
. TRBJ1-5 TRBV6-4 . CASSSTGNQPQHF TGTGCCAGCAGTTCTACAGGGAACCAGCCCCAGCATTTT
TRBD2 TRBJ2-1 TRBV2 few CASRLSGGRSYNEQFF TGTGCCAGCAGATTGTCGGGAGGCCGCTCCTACAATGAGCAGTTCTTC
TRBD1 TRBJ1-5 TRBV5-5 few CASSSRTGGSNQPQHF TGTGCCAGCAGCTCTAGAACAGGGGGGAGCAATCAGCCCCAGCATTTT
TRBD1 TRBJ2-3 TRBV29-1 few CSVRQGVTDTQYF TGCAGCGTTCGACAGGGAGTCACAGATACGCAGTATTTT